The rows below give T cell receptor beta chains drawn from one sample of a study of T cell changes during pregnancy in multiple sclerosis. Clones were read by immunoSEQ multiplex PCR, and TCRdb kept only the in-frame ones, dropping some. The sample has roughly 40,000 clones; roughly 94% are singletons. Material: peripheral blood, obtained in the third trimester of pregnancy. The receptor source for this set is a female donor with multiple sclerosis, enrolled in a pregnancy study. Each CDR3 is given with its conserved first and last residue. A D gene is named only where the DNA matches it firmly. Size is omitted from some rows. Given values are once, few, many or a class for expanded clones.

TRBV6-6	TRBJ2-4	-	TRBD1	CASSSRDSPKNIQYF	TGTGCCAGCAGTTCCCGGGACAGCCCAAAAAACATTCAGTACTTC
TRBV14	TRBJ1-2	-	-	CASSRRIRGWWGYTF	TGTGCCAGCAGCCGCAGGATTAGGGGGTGGTGGGGCTACACCTTC
TRBV7-3	TRBJ1-1	-	-	CASSSLGNYVENTEAFF	TGTGCCAGCAGCTCCCTCGGGAATTACGTGGAAAACACTGAAGCTTTCTTT
TRBV5-1	TRBJ2-7	-	TRBD2	CASSNERGYEQYF	TGCGCCAGCAGCAACGAGCGGGGCTACGAGCAGTACTTC
TRBV27	TRBJ2-7	-	TRBD2	CASSPPLAGAPYEQYF	TGTGCCAGCAGTCCCCCCCTAGCGGGAGCACCCTACGAGCAGTACTTC
TRBV5-1	TRBJ2-2	-	TRBD1	CASSWTGLNGELFF	TGCGCCAGCAGCTGGACAGGTCTCAACGGGGAGCTGTTTTTT
TRBV28	TRBJ2-7	-	TRBD2	CASSSPASGRDSYEQYF	TGTGCCAGCAGTTCGCCTGCTAGCGGGAGAGACTCCTACGAGCAGTACTTC
TRBV2	TRBJ2-2	-	-	CASSTPRDTSNTGELFF	TGTGCCAGCAGTACCCCCCGGGACACCTCGAACACCGGGGAGCTGTTTTTT
TRBV6-5	TRBJ2-3	-	-	CASSNPRGIKDTQYF	TGTGCCAGCAGTAACCCCCGGGGGATTAAAGATACGCAGTATTTT
TRBV4-3	TRBJ2-7	once	TRBD2	CASSQTRGGAYEQYF	TGCGCCAGCAGCCAAACACGGGGGGGTGCCTACGAGCAGTACTTC
TRBV28	TRBJ2-5	-	-	CASINGETQYF	TGTGCCAGCATCAACGGGGAGACCCAGTACTTC
TRBV7-8	TRBJ2-7	-	TRBD1	CASSISDRSYREQYF	TGTGCCAGCAGCATATCGGACAGGTCCTACCGGGAGCAGTACTTC
TRBV9	TRBJ2-7	-	TRBD2	CASSAGDGPRGGRVLGEQYF	TGTGCCAGCAGCGCCGGAGACGGGCCCCGAGGCGGGAGAGTGTTGGGCGAGCAGTACTTC
TRBV9	TRBJ2-3	-	TRBD1	CASSAAARGLLDTQYF	TGTGCCAGCAGCGCGGCTGCGAGGGGGCTACTTGATACGCAGTATTTT
TRBV11-1	TRBJ2-7	-	TRBD1	CASSIGTGGEDEQYF	TGTGCCAGCAGCATAGGGACAGGGGGCGAGGACGAGCAGTACTTC
TRBV5-1	TRBJ1-1	-	-	CASRDNPSQNTEAFF	TGCGCCAGCAGGGACAACCCATCCCAGAACACTGAAGCTTTCTTT
TRBV6-1	TRBJ2-7	-	-	CASSEALVGDVYEQYF	TGTGCCAGCAGTGAAGCGCTCGTAGGGGATGTCTACGAGCAGTACTTC
TRBV7-8	TRBJ2-5	-	-	CASSNRDSPAETQYF	TGTGCCAGCAGCAATCGGGACTCCCCAGCAGAGACCCAGTACTTC
TRBV7-3	TRBJ2-1	-	TRBD2	CASSLRGGWNNEQFF	TGTGCCAGCAGCTTAAGGGGGGGGTGGAACAATGAGCAGTTCTTC
TRBV19	TRBJ1-1	-	-	CASRRTEAFF	TGTGCCAGTAGACGGACTGAAGCTTTCTTT
TRBV4-3	TRBJ2-1	-	TRBD2	CASSSRWTSGGGNEQFF	TGCGCCAGCAGCTCCCGATGGACTAGCGGGGGGGGTAATGAGCAGTTCTTC
TRBV5-6	TRBJ2-1	-	-	CASSFLGHYNEQFF	TGTGCCAGCAGCTTCCTCGGACACTACAATGAGCAGTTCTTC
TRBV19	TRBJ1-3	-	-	CASSAQGFSGNTIYF	TGTGCCAGTAGTGCGCAGGGGTTCTCTGGAAACACCATATATTTT
TRBV5-6	TRBJ2-1	-	-	CASSLGSNNEQFF	TGTGCCAGCAGCTTGGGGAGTAACAATGAGCAGTTCTTC
TRBV30	TRBJ1-4	-	-	CAWKGRGRDSANEKLFF	TGTGCCTGGAAGGGTAGAGGCAGGGACTCGGCTAATGAAAAACTGTTTTTT
TRBV21-1	TRBJ1-6	-	-	CASSSKSRSPISPLHF	TGTGCCAGCAGCAGCAAATCGAGGTCCCCCATTTCACCCCTCCACTTT
TRBV27	TRBJ2-3	-	TRBD2	CASSFNSGRATDTQYF	TGTGCCAGCAGTTTTAATAGCGGGAGGGCAACAGATACGCAGTATTTT
TRBV7-2	TRBJ2-5	-	TRBD2	CASSLAWERGGQETQYF	TGTGCCAGCAGCTTAGCCTGGGAGCGGGGGGGCCAGGAGACCCAGTACTTC
TRBV7-9	TRBJ2-5	-	TRBD2	CASTQPGEGETQYF	TGTGCCAGCACCCAACCCGGGGAGGGGGAGACCCAGTACTTC
TRBV4-1	TRBJ1-6	few	-	CASSQFESPLHF	TGCGCCAGCAGCCAATTTGAGTCACCCCTCCACTTT
TRBV11-3	TRBJ1-2	-	TRBD1	CASSLQGATGYGYTF	TGTGCCAGCAGCTTACAGGGGGCTACGGGGTATGGCTACACCTTC
TRBV4-3	TRBJ1-1	-	-	CASSQDFLVNTEAFF	TGCGCCAGCAGCCAAGATTTCCTTGTGAACACTGAAGCTTTCTTT
TRBV5-6	TRBJ2-3	-	TRBD2	CASSFLAGGTDTQYF	TGTGCCAGCAGCTTCCTAGCGGGAGGTACAGATACGCAGTATTTT
TRBV29-1	TRBJ2-4	-	-	CSVVDTPAKNIQYF	TGCAGCGTGGTGGACACGCCAGCCAAAAACATTCAGTACTTC
TRBV29-1	TRBJ2-7	-	-	CSVGGMYEQYF	TGCAGCGTCGGAGGGATGTACGAGCAGTACTTC
TRBV9	TRBJ2-7	-	-	CASSVGGGSINEQYF	TGTGCCAGCAGCGTAGGTGGAGGGTCAATCAACGAGCAGTACTTC
TRBV4-1	TRBJ2-3	-	TRBD2	CASSQEGAGGPADTQYF	TGCGCCAGCAGCCAAGAGGGAGCGGGAGGGCCCGCAGATACGCAGTATTTT
TRBV6-1	TRBJ2-7	-	TRBD2	CASSWTSGGSYEQYF	TGTGCCAGCAGTTGGACTAGCGGGGGGTCATACGAGCAGTACTTC
TRBV7-6	TRBJ2-1	-	-	CASSVGVQNRQFF	TGTGCCAGCAGCGTCGGGGTACAGAATCGGCAGTTCTTC
TRBV5-1	TRBJ2-7	-	TRBD2	CASSITRAGVVWEQYF	TGCGCCAGCAGTATTACTAGGGCGGGAGTTGTTTGGGAGCAGTACTTC
TRBV21-1	TRBJ2-3	once	-	CASSAINLCSGRATDTQYF	TGTGCCAGCAGTGCGATCAATTTATGTAGCGGGAGAGCCACAGATACGCAGTATTTT
TRBV10-1	TRBJ2-2	-	-	CASIPVTGELFF	TGCGCCAGCATCCCTGTCACCGGGGAGCTGTTTTTT
TRBV30	TRBJ1-6	-	TRBD1	CAWIPGGQKNSPLHF	TGTGCCTGGATACCAGGGGGACAGAAGAATTCACCCCTCCACTTT
TRBV5-6	TRBJ1-2	-	TRBD1	CASSFDRGHSPYGYTF	TGTGCCAGCAGCTTCGACAGGGGGCATTCTCCCTATGGCTACACCTTC
TRBV4-3	TRBJ2-1	-	TRBD2	CASSQGGSYNEQFF	TGCGCCAGCAGCCAGGGAGGGTCCTACAATGAGCAGTTCTTC
TRBV21-1	TRBJ1-5	-	-	CASSKAGTARNQPQHF	TGTGCCAGCAGCAAAGCAGGGACAGCACGCAATCAGCCCCAGCATTTT
TRBV5-4	TRBJ2-1	-	-	CASSLAYNEQFF	TGTGCCAGCAGCTTGGCTTACAATGAGCAGTTCTTC
TRBV2	TRBJ2-3	-	-	CASEGSTDTQYF	TGTGCCAGCGAGGGTAGCACAGATACGCAGTATTTT
TRBV4-2	TRBJ2-7	-	TRBD2	CASSQGLAGAYEQYF	TGTGCCAGCAGCCAAGGGCTAGCGGGAGCCTACGAGCAGTACTTC
TRBV2	TRBJ1-1	-	TRBD1	CASSFTTGKTEAFF	TGTGCCAGCAGTTTCACGACAGGGAAGACTGAAGCTTTCTTT
TRBV6-6	TRBJ2-7	-	-	CASSPQADEQYF	TGTGCCAGCAGTCCCCAAGCCGACGAGCAGTACTTC